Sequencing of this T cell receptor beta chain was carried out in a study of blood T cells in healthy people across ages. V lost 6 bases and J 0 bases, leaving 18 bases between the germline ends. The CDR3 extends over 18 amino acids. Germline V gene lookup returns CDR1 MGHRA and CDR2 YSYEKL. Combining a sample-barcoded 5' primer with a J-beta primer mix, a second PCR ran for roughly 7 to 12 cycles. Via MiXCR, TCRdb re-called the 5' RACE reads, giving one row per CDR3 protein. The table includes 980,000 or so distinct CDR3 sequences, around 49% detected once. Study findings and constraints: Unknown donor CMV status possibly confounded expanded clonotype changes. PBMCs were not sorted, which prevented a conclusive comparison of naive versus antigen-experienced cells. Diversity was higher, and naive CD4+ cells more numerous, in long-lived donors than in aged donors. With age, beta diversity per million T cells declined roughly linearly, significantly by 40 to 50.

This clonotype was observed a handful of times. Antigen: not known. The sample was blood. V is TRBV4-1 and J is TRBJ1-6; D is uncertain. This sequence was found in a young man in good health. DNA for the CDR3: TGCGCCAGCAGGAACCTTAACAAGGGTAGCTCCTATAATTCACCCCTCCACTTT. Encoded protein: CASRNLNKGSSYNSPLHF.